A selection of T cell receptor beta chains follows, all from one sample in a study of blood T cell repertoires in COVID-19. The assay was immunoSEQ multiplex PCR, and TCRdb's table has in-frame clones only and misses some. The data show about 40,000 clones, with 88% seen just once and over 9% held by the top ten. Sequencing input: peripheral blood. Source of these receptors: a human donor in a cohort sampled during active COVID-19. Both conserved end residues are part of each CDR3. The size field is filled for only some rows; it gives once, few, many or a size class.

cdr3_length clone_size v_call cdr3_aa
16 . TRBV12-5 CASGLGFPSGVATQYF
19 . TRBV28 CASSSQTSGNNIPFDTQYF
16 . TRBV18 CASSPPSGGYDNEQFF
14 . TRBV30 CAWSVGGNPGKLFF
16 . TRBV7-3 CASSQAGQVGQETQYF
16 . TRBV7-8 CASSLATGGIGNTIYF
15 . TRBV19 CASSGQAGVGKTQYF
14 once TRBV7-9 CASSPGGRNTEAFF
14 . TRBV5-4 CASSSTISTDTQYF
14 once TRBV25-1 CASQTAGYTGELFF
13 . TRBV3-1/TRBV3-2 CASSRTGRPPLHF
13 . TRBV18 CASSLRQGDTQYF
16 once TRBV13 CASSLVTGQGLHEQYF